The 12 T cell receptor beta chains presented below share a single source sample, sequenced in a study of cytomegalovirus exposure and HLA in healthy donors. PCR used 60 Vbeta primers and 13 Jbeta primers. Libraries were prepared by immunoSEQ multiplex PCR; TCRdb keeps only in-frame clonotypes and omits some of them. The sample lists more than 100,000 clones, roughly 73% seen once, with approximately 0.99% in the top ten. The specimen sequenced was PBMCs. These receptors all stem from a male donor in good health and CMV-seronegative.

This clone came up once. J is TRBJ2-1 and V is TRBV2; 7 nucleotides match TRBD1. Looked up from germline, CDR1 is SNHLY and CDR2 is FYNNEI. The CDR3 consists of 16 residues. V shed 3 bases, J shed 6 bases, and the junction held 11 bases outside the gene matches. The CDR3 protein is CASSETPGQLSNEQFF. The CDR3 bases are TGTGCCAGCAGTGAGACGCCGGGACAGCTGTCCAATGAGCAGTTCTTC.

The chain carries TRBV5-1 and TRBJ2-7; 10 bases are shared with TRBD1. Trimming took 4 bases from V and 7 from J; bases not matched to a gene: 11. The CDR3 spans 15 residues. Germline assignment: CDR1 SGHRS and CDR2 YFSETQ. The CDR3, as DNA: TGCGCCAGCAGCCCCGGGACAGGGGCGGTTGAGGAGCAGTACTTC. This gives the protein CASSPGTGAVEEQYF. Supplemented by reference TRBV5-1 and TRBJ2-7, the full variable domain reads KAGVTQTPRYLIKTRGQQVTLSCSPISGHRSVSWYQQTPGQGLQFLFEYFSETQRNKGNFPGRFSGRQFSNSRSEMNVSTLELGDSALYLCASSPGTGAVEEQYFGPGTRLTVT.

CDR3 loop: CASSLGRLLPEQYF. In DNA, the CDR3 is TGTGCCAGCAGCTTAGGGCGGCTCCTTCCCGAGCAGTACTTC. The chain carries TRBV7-8 and TRBJ2-7, with D hard to call. Trimming stripped 1 base from V and 6 bases from J, with 13 bases between. Germline V gene lookup returns CDR1 SGHVS and CDR2 FQNEAQ. The CDR3 spans 14 residues.

The chain carries TRBV5-6 and TRBJ2-2, with D possibly TRBD2 on 6 matching bases. The germline V gene has CDR1 SGHDT and CDR2 YYEEEE. The CDR3 extends over 15 amino acids. The V and J ends lost 4 bases and 4 bases respectively, with 14 bases between them. Here the CDR3 reads CASSPLGTATGELFF. CDR3 in DNA: TGTGCCAGCAGCCCCCTCGGGACTGCCACCGGGGAGCTGTTTTTT.

The J gene is TRBJ2-7, the V gene TRBV29-1; perhaps TRBD1 as D (7 bases). The CDR3 length is 11 residues. The germline CDR1 and CDR2 sequences are SQVTM and ANQGSEA. V lost 7 bases and J lost 6, with 13 bases in between. The DNA of the CDR3 is TGCAGCGCTGGAGGGGGCGGCGAGCAGTACTTC. Translated, it gives CSAGGGGEQYF.

In its sample, this clone was seen a few times. This chain links TRBV19 with TRBJ2-2; 8 bases are shared with TRBD2. Germline assignment: CDR1 LNHDA and CDR2 SQIVND (reference sequence). This CDR3 spans 15 amino acids. Trimming removed 7 bases from V and 3 bases from J; junction bases left unmatched: 7. The CDR3 sequence: CASKAGESHTGELFF. In DNA, the CDR3 is TGTGCCAGTAAAGCGGGGGAGAGTCACACCGGGGAGCTGTTTTTT.

V is TRBV7-9 and J is TRBJ1-1; TRBD1 is a possible D gene (5 bases). Germline values: CDR1 SEHNR, CDR2 FQNEAQ (reference sequence). Trimming took 4 bases from V and 8 from J, leaving 14 bases between them. This CDR3 comprises 13 residues. As DNA, the CDR3 is TGTGCCAGCAGCTCACAGGCTCACGGAGAAGCTTTCTTT. Translating gives CASSSQAHGEAFF.

The chain's CDR3 is CAWSGGQGASIQYF. The DNA for the CDR3 is TGTGCCTGGAGTGGGGGACAGGGAGCAAGCATTCAGTACTTC. V is TRBV30 and J is TRBJ2-4, with TRBD1 matching over 9 bases. V was clipped by 1 base and J by 9 bases; unmatched bases: 7. Germline V CDR1 and CDR2: GTSNPN, SVGIG (reference sequence). The CDR3 totals 14 residues.

The genes are TRBV5-6 and TRBJ1-5; D remains ambiguous. CDR1 and CDR2 (germline): SGHDT, YYEEEE. This CDR3 is built from 15 residues. Trimming left V 4 bases short and J 3 bases short, with 14 bases between. The CDR3 bases are TGTGCCAGCAGCCACGGGGAGGAACACAATCAGCCCCAGCATTTT. Its translation: CASSHGEEHNQPQHF.

The chain is built from TRBV5-1 and TRBJ2-5; TRBD2 agrees at 11 bases. Germline trimming cut 0 bases from V and 4 bases from J; bases unmatched to any gene: 8. The V gene's germline CDR1 is SGHRS and CDR2 YFSETQ. This CDR3 has 17 amino acids. The CDR3 here is CASSLGVSGGAPETQYF. The CDR3 nucleotides read TGCGCCAGCAGCTTGGGTGTTAGCGGGGGGGCCCCAGAGACCCAGTACTTC.

The V and J genes are TRBV4-3 and TRBJ1-5; perhaps TRBD1 as D (6 bases). Trimming cost V 3 bases and J 4 bases, with 13 bases left between them. The length of the CDR3 is 15 residues. Germline V CDR1 and CDR2: LGHNA, YSLEER. The CDR3 nucleotides are TGCGCCAGCAGCCAGCAACAGGGTGGAAATCAGCCCCAGCATTTT. Translating gives CASSQQQGGNQPQHF.

The rearrangement links TRBV29-1 to TRBJ1-1, with D possibly matching TRBD1 (6 bases). CDR3 length: 12 residues. V was pared by 6 bases and J by 0 bases, with 8 bases between. Germline V CDR1 and CDR2: SQVTM, ANQGSEA. The CDR3: CSVQGMNTEAFF. The CDR3 DNA follows: TGCAGCGTCCAGGGGATGAACACTGAAGCTTTCTTT.